Listed below are T cell receptor beta chains from one sample, sequenced in a study of blood T cell repertoires in COVID-19. TCRdb keeps only in-frame clones here, not all; method: immunoSEQ multiplex PCR. Seen here are about 210,000 clones, about 91% observed once, and the top ten hold around 1.5%. The sequenced material came from peripheral blood. The receptors originated from a man aged 18 to 30 with active or convalescent COVID-19. CDR3s include the opening cysteine and the closing phenylalanine or tryptophan. D genes are given only for firm matches.

TRBJ2-3 TRBV7-9 TRBD1 CASNEGQGGSTDTQYF
TRBJ1-2 TRBV9 TRBD1 CASSVEGTANYGYTF
TRBJ2-3 TRBV27 TRBD1 CASSLLRGQGASDTQYF
TRBJ2-7 TRBV19 . CASSGGYYEQYF
TRBJ1-2 TRBV3-1/TRBV3-2 . CASSQVIGNGYTF
TRBJ1-4 TRBV7-6 TRBD1 CASSETTQGAPNEKLFF
TRBJ1-2 TRBV7-8 . CASSSQGRRGYTF
TRBJ1-1 TRBV11-2 . CASSSRTTGPEAFF
TRBJ2-7 TRBV6-7 . CASSYPVGGASYEQYF
TRBJ1-1 TRBV7-8 . CASSLGQIGGTEAFF
TRBJ2-7 TRBV5-1 . CASSGSPVRRTYEQYF
TRBJ2-1 TRBV24-1 . CATSDGGWDYNEQFF
TRBJ1-2 TRBV15 TRBD1 CATSRGGGFGGYTF
TRBJ2-7 TRBV10-3 TRBD1 CAISERGQDEQYF
TRBJ1-5 TRBV27 TRBD1 CASSPGQGAQPQHF
TRBJ2-3 TRBV30 . CAWSSQGGGPGTWEDTQYF
TRBJ2-1 TRBV10-2 . CASSEAPASQDEQFF